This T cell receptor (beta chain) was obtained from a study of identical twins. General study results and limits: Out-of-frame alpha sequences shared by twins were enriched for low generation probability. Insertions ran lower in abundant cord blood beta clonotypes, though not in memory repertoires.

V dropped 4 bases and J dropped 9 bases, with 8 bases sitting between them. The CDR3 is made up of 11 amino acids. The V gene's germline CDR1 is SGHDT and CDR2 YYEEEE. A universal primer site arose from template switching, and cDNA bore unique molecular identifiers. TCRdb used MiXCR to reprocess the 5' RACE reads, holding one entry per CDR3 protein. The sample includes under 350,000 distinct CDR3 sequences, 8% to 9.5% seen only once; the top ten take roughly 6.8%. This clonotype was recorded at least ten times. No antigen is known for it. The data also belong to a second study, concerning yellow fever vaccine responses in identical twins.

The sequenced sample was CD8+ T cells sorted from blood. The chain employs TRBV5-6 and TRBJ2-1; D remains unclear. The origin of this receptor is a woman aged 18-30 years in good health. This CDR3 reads CASSQLVEQFF. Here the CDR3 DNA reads TGTGCCAGCAGCCAACTCGTTGAGCAGTTCTTC.